This TCR beta chain was documented in a study of tumour-infiltrating T cells in Burkitt lymphoma. TCRdb keeps only in-frame clones here, not all; method: immunoSEQ multiplex PCR. Here the sample spans around 9,900 clones, less than 65% being singletons. Trimming pared 2 bases from V and 4 bases from J, leaving 8 bases between. Germline values: CDR1 SEHNR, CDR2 FQNEAQ (reference sequence). This CDR3 region has 13 residues. V usage is TRBV7-9 and J usage is TRBJ1-2, with unresolved D. What was sequenced was tumor tissue. This clonotype was obtained from a human donor with diffuse large B-cell lymphoma. The DNA for the CDR3 is TGTGCCAGCAGCTTACAACAGCTCTATGGCTACACCTTC. It encodes CASSLQQLYGYTF.